A selection of T cell receptor beta chains follows, all from one sample in a study of cytomegalovirus exposure and HLA in healthy donors. TCRdb's copy holds only in-frame clones and misses some; the assay was immunoSEQ multiplex PCR. Here the sample spans roughly 140,000 clones, over 60% being singletons. The sequenced sample consisted of PBMCs. Receptors were obtained from a male donor in good health and CMV-seronegative. CDR3s include the opening cysteine and the closing phenylalanine or tryptophan. D genes are given only for firm matches. The size entry is marked missing in some rows and otherwise reads once, few, many or a size class.

clone_size,d_call,v_call,j_call,cdr3_aa,cdr3_nt
once,TRBD1,TRBV6-4,TRBJ1-2,CASSAGGTSYGYTF,TGTGCCAGCAGTGCAGGGGGCACCAGCTATGGCTACACCTTC
-,-,TRBV7-7,TRBJ2-5,CASSSHRYQETQYF,TGTGCCAGCAGCTCCCACAGATACCAAGAGACCCAGTACTTC
-,TRBD2,TRBV13,TRBJ2-5,CASSISTSGPLEQYF,TGTGCCAGCAGCATATCGACTAGCGGGCCCTTGGAGCAGTACTTC
-,TRBD1,TRBV30,TRBJ1-1,CAWSGTGSLNTEAFF,TGTGCCTGGAGTGGGACAGGGTCCTTGAACACTGAAGCTTTCTTT
-,TRBD1,TRBV6-5,TRBJ2-7,CASSRGQGDYEQYF,TGTGCCAGCAGTCGCGGACAGGGCGACTACGAGCAGTACTTC
-,TRBD2,TRBV6-4,TRBJ2-1,CASSDSVTSGIFF,TGTGCCAGCAGTGACTCTGTGACTAGCGGGATCTTCTTC
-,TRBD2,TRBV10-2,TRBJ2-3,CASRPGLAGPDTQYF,TGCGCCAGCAGACCGGGACTAGCGGGCCCAGATACGCAGTATTTT
few,TRBD1,TRBV19,TRBJ1-1,CASSRTGGTEAFF,TGTGCCAGTTCCCGGACAGGGGGCACTGAAGCTTTCTTT
few,-,TRBV5-1,TRBJ2-3,CASSYFGTDTQYF,TGCGCCAGCAGCTACTTTGGCACAGATACGCAGTATTTT
-,-,TRBV9,TRBJ2-4,CASSTGGGGPNIQYF,TGTGCCAGCAGCACAGGGGGCGGGGGGCCAAACATTCAGTACTTC
-,TRBD1,TRBV29-1,TRBJ2-2,CSVYFRDRGRTGELFF,TGCAGCGTTTATTTCAGGGACAGGGGTCGAACCGGGGAGCTGTTTTTT
-,TRBD1,TRBV4-1,TRBJ2-3,CASSQADRAADTQYF,TGCGCCAGCAGCCAAGCAGACAGGGCCGCAGATACGCAGTATTTT
-,TRBD1,TRBV13,TRBJ1-6,CASSAGQGNSPLHF,TGTGCCAGCAGCGCCGGACAGGGGAATTCACCCCTCCACTTT
-,-,TRBV7-2,TRBJ2-7,CASSFGGSYEQYF,TGTGCCAGCAGCTTCGGGGGATCCTACGAGCAGTACTTC
-,-,TRBV6-5,TRBJ2-1,CASSRVRETWEQFF,TGTGCCAGCAGTAGGGTACGGGAGACATGGGAGCAGTTCTTC
-,TRBD1,TRBV2,TRBJ1-6,CASRLRTGANSPLHF,TGTGCCAGCAGATTACGGACAGGGGCCAATTCACCCCTCCACTTT
-,-,TRBV19,TRBJ1-1,CASSSRHTTEAFF,TGTGCCAGTAGTTCAAGACACACCACTGAAGCTTTCTTT
-,-,TRBV19,TRBJ2-3,CASSILGGTDTQYF,TGTGCCAGTAGTATCCTAGGGGGCACAGATACGCAGTATTTT
few,TRBD2,TRBV5-4,TRBJ2-1,CASSEGGIAGSNEQFF,TGTGCCAGCAGCGAGGGTGGGATAGCGGGGTCCAATGAGCAGTTCTTC
-,-,TRBV5-1,TRBJ2-3,CASSSLGGTDTQYF,TGCGCCAGCAGCTCCCTGGGGGGAACAGATACGCAGTATTTT
-,-,TRBV20-1,TRBJ2-5,CSASREETQYF,TGCAGTGCTAGCCGGGAAGAGACCCAGTACTTC
once,-,TRBV29-1,TRBJ2-3,CSVGGLTSTDTQYF,TGCAGCGTTGGGGGACTTACTAGCACAGATACGCAGTATTTT
-,-,TRBV5-1,TRBJ2-5,CASSLSFSEAQYF,TGCGCCAGCAGCTTGAGTTTCTCAGAGGCCCAGTACTTC
-,TRBD2,TRBV19,TRBJ2-3,CASRLAGTDTQYF,TGTGCCAGTCGCCTAGCGGGGACAGATACGCAGTATTTT
-,-,TRBV6-5,TRBJ1-2,CASSYSGRGGYTF,TGTGCCAGCAGTTACTCAGGGAGGGGTGGCTACACCTTC
-,TRBD2,TRBV15,TRBJ2-7,CATSSGGSSYEQYF,TGTGCCACCAGCAGCGGGGGGTCCTCCTACGAGCAGTACTTC
-,TRBD1,TRBV11-2,TRBJ2-7,CASSLDHVGTGSEQYF,TGTGCCAGCAGCTTAGATCACGTTGGGACAGGTAGCGAGCAGTACTTC
few,TRBD1,TRBV5-1,TRBJ1-1,CASSWDRAGTEAFF,TGCGCCAGCAGCTGGGACAGGGCGGGCACTGAAGCTTTCTTT
once,TRBD1,TRBV5-4,TRBJ1-4,CASSFRQGQSEKLFF,TGTGCCAGCAGCTTCAGACAGGGACAAAGTGAAAAACTGTTTTTT